This T cell receptor (beta chain) was captured by sequencing in a study of blood T cell repertoires in COVID-19. Sequenced by immunoSEQ multiplex PCR; TCRdb stores in-frame clones only, minus some. The table shows 150,000 to 200,000 clones, with approximately 86% occurring only once. This receptor was obtained from a man aged 55 to 70 with COVID-19, enrolled during active disease. The sequencing sample was made of peripheral blood.

CDR3 protein: CASSGWRGGPPYEQYF. The CDR3 DNA is TGCGCCAGCAGTGGGTGGCGCGGGGGCCCCCCCTACGAGCAGTACTTC. The genes are TRBV10-2 and TRBJ2-7; TRBD2 is a possible D gene (7 bases). V was clipped by 4 bases and J by 2 bases, with 18 bases between them. CDR1 and CDR2 from the germline V gene are WSHSY and SAAADI. CDR3 size: 16 residues.